This T cell receptor (beta chain) was obtained from a study of blood T cell repertoires in COVID-19. The protocol was immunoSEQ multiplex PCR, while the TCRdb copy is restricted to in-frame clones and leaves out a portion. This table has 250,000 to 350,000 clones, about nine tenths appearing once. The CDR3 covers 16 residues. Germline V CDR1 and CDR2: LNHDA, SQIVND (reference sequence). V was pared by 4 bases and J by 1 base, with 11 bases between. The chain recombines TRBV19 with TRBJ1-6; no clear D. The source of this sequence is a woman aged 25 to 45 with active or convalescent COVID-19. Sequences were obtained from peripheral blood. This CDR3 reads CASSTLRVSYNSPLHF. CDR3 sequence (DNA): TGTGCCAGTAGTACCCTCCGGGTATCCTATAATTCACCCCTCCACTTT.